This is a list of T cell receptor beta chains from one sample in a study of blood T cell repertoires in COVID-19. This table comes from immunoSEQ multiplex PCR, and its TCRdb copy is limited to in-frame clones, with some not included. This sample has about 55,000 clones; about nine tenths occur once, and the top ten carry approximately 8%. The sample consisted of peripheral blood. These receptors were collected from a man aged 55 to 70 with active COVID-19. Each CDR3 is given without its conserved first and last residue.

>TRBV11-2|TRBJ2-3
ASSFKDTQY
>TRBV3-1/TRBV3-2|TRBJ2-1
ASSFGLAATGQF
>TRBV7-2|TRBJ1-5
ASSLGGPNQPQH
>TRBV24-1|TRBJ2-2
ATASEGFSLAGAGELF
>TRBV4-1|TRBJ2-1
ASSGPRRDPYNEQF
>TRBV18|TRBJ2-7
ASSPNAPGQGSYEQY
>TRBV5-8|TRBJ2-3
ASSGRDRGPDTQY
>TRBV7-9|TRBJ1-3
ASSRTSPAGNTIY
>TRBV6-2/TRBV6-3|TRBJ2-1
ASSLAENSYNEQF
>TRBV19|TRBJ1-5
ASSIRGQGINQPQH
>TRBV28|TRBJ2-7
ASSRGGSSEQY
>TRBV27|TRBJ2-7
ASRDSSYEQY
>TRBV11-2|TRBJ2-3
ASSPRGQGDTGDTQY
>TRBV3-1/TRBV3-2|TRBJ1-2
ASSLRTGANYGYT
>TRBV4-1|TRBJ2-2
ASSYTGGRTGELF
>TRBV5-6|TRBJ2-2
ASSWGHFTGELF
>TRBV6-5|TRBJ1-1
ASRLSGTVNTEAF
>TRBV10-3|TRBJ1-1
AISDRGSGTEAF
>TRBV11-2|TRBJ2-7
ASSPIGLAPKPGHEQY
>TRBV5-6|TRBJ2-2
ASSAMTAGELF
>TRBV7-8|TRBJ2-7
ASSLPSSSYEQY
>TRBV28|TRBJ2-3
ASSLQGATDTQY
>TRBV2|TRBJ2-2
ASSDERDPAGELF
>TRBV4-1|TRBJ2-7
ASSQPGTSSYEQY
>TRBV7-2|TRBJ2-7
ASSYVGARSYEQY
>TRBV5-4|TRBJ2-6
ASSLDISGANVLT
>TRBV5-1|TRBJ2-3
ASSLWGLSTDTQY
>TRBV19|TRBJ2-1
ASSIVPGQRHNEQF
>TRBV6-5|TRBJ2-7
ASSTGGNEQY
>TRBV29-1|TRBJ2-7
SVALDTSSYEQY
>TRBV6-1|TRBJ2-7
ASGHEGEQY
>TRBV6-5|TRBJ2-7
ASQRGEVAYEQY
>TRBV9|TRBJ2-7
ASSPAKGWLAGYEQY
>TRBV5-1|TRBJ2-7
ASSLSAGAYEQY
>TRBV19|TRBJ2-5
ASSPDRSQETQY
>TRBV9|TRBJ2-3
ASSVAPTSTDTQY
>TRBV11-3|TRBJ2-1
ASSSGPGNEQF
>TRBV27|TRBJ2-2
ASSWSHPTGELF
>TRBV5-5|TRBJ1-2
ASGQGASTNYGYT
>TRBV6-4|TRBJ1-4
ASSVQANEKLF
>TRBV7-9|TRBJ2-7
ASSQGRLSGRGYEQY
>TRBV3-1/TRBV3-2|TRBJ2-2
ASSHDYSSGRRHRGAV
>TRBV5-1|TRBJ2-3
ASSLGREGADTQY
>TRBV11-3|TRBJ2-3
ASSSGSLLADTQY
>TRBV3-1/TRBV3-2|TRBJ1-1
ASRLTGGPVGAF
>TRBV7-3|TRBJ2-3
ASSLVPSGSADTQY
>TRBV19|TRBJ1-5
ASSIFVGQGAGDNQPQH
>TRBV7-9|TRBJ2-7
ASSWDSLYEQY
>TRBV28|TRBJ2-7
ASSYLAGYEQY
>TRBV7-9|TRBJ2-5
ASGGWGQGQETQY
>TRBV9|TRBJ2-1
ASSPRTSGPYNEQF
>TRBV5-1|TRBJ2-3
ASSLDGDTQY
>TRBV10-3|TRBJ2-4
AISGRDKNIQY
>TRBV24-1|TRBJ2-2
ATSGTAPSGSAGTGELF